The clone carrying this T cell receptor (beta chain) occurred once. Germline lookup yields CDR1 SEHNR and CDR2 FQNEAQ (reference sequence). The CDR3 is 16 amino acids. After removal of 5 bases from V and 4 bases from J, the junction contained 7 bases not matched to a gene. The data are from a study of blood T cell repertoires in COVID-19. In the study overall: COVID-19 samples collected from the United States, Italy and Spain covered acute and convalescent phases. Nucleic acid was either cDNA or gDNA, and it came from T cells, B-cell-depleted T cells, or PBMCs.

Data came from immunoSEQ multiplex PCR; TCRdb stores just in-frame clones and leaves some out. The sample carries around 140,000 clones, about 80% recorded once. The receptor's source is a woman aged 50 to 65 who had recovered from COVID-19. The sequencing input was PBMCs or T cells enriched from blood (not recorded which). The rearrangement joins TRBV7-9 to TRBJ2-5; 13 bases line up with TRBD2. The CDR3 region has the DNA TGTGCCAGCAGCCCAGGACTAGCGGGGGTGTCAGAGACCCAGTACTTC. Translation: CASSPGLAGVSETQYF. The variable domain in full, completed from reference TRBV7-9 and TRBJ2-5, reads DTGVSQNPRHKITKRGQNVTFRCDPISEHNRLYWYRQTLGQGPEFLTYFQNEAQLEKSRLLSDRFSAERPKGSFSTLEIQRTEQGDSAMYLCASSPGLAGVSETQYFGPGTRLLVL.